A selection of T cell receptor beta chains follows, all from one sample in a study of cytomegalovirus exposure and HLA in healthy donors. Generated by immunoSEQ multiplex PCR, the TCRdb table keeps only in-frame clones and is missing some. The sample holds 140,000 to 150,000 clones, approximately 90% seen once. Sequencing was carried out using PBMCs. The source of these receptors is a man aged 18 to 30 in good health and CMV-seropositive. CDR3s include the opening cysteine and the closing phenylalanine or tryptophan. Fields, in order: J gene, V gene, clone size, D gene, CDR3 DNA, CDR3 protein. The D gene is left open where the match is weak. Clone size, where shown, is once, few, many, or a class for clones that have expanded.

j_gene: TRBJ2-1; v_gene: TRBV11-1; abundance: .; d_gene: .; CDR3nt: TGTGCCAGCAGCCTAAGGAGTAACCGTTTATACAATGAGCAGTTCTTC; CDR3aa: CASSLRSNRLYNEQFF
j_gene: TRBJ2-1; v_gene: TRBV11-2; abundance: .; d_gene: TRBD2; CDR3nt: TGTGCCAGCAGCTATCCCGGGACTAGCAACAATGAGCAGTTCTTC; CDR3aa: CASSYPGTSNNEQFF
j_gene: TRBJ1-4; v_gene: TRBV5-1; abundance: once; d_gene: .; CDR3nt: TGCGCCAGCAGCTCCGGTGGGGGGAGAGCTAATGAAAAACTGTTTTTT; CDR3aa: CASSSGGGRANEKLFF
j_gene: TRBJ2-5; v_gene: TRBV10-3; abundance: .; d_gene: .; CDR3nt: TGTGCCATTAAGACAGGCCCTAACCAAGAGACCCAGTACTTC; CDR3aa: CAIKTGPNQETQYF
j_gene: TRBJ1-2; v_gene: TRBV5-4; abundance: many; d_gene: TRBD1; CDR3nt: TGTGCCAGCAGCTTGACAGGGGACTATGGCTACACCTTC; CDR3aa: CASSLTGDYGYTF
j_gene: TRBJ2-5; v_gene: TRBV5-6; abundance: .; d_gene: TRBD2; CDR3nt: TGTGCCAGCAGCTATCCGGGACTAGCGGGGGGGCCAGGGGAGACCCAGTACTTC; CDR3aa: CASSYPGLAGGPGETQYF
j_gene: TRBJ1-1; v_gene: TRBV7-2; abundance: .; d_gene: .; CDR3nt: TGTGCCAGCAGCTTAGGTACGGGGGGCTATCTCATGAACACTGAAGCTTTCTTT; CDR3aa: CASSLGTGGYLMNTEAFF
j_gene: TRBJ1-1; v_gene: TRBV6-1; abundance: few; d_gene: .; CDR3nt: TGTGCCAGCAGTGAAGCGCTCTTTCGGGCTTTCTTT; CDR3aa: CASSEALFRAFF
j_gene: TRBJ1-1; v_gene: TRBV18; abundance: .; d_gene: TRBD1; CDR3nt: TGTGCCAGCTCACCGCAACAGGGACAGGGAGGGACTGAAGCTTTCTTT; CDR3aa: CASSPQQGQGGTEAFF
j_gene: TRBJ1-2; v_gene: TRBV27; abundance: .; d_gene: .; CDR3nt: TGTGCCAGCACCCCCGGACTGGAGGTTGGCTACACCTTC; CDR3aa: CASTPGLEVGYTF
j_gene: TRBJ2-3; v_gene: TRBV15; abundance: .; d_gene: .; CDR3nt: TGTGCCACCAGCAGAGCACAGGTTCGGGCCGATACGCAGTATTTT; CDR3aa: CATSRAQVRADTQYF
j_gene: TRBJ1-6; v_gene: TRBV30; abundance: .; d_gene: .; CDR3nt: TGTGCCTGGAGCGCCTCGGGATCTTATTCACCCCTCCACTTT; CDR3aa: CAWSASGSYSPLHF
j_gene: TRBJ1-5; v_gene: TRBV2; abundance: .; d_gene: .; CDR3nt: TGTGCCAGCAGGGAGGTTTGGGAGGATCAGCCCCAGCATTTT; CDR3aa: CASREVWEDQPQHF
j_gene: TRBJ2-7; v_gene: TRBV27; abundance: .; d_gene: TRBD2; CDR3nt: TGTGCCAGCCGAAGCGTAGGCGGGAGCTCCTACGAGCAGTACTTC; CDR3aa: CASRSVGGSSYEQYF
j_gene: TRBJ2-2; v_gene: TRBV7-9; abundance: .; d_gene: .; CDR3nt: TGTGCCAGCAGCGCTAATCGTAACGCCGGGGAGCTGTTTTTT; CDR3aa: CASSANRNAGELFF
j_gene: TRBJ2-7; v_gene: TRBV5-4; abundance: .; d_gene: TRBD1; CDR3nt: TGTGCCAGCAGCCCGAGGACAGGGGGCGTCAACGAGCAGTACTTC; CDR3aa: CASSPRTGGVNEQYF
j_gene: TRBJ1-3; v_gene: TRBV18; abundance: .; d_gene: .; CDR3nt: TGTGCCAGCTCATCACGGGGCGCCTCTGGAAACACCATATATTTT; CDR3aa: CASSSRGASGNTIYF
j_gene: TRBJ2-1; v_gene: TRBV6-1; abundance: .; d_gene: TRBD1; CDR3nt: TGTGCCAGCAGTGAAGCGGGACAGTGGGGGTTCTTC; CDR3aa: CASSEAGQWGFF
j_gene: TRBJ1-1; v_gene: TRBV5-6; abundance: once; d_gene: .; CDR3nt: TGTGCCAGCAGCCCGGCCCCGCGGGGATCAACTGAAGCTTTCTTT; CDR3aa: CASSPAPRGSTEAFF
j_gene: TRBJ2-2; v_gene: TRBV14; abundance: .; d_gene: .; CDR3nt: TGTGCCAGCAGCCTTCTTCGGAACACCGGGGAGCTGTTTTTT; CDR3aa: CASSLLRNTGELFF
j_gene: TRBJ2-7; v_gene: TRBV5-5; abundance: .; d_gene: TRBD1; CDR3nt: TGTGCCAGCAGCTTGTGGTGGTGGCAGGGGGCTTCCTACGAGCAGTACTTC; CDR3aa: CASSLWWWQGASYEQYF
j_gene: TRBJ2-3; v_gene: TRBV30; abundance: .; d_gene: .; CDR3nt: TGTGCCTGGAGTGGAGACTCCCTCGGGGATACGCAGTATTTT; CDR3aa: CAWSGDSLGDTQYF
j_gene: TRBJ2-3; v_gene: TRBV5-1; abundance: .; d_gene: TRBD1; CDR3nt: TGCGCCAGCAGCTTCGGTGTAGGACAGGACGGCCTTACGCAGTATTTT; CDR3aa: CASSFGVGQDGLTQYF
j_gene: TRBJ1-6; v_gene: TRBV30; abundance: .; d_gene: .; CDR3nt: TGTGCCTGGAGTTCAATGGGGGCGAATTCACCCCTCCACTTT; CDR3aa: CAWSSMGANSPLHF
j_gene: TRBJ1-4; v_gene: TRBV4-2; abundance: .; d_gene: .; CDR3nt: TGTGCCAGCAGCCAAGACCGGGGGGAAAAACTGTTTTTT; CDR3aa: CASSQDRGEKLFF
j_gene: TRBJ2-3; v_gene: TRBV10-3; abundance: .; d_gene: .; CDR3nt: TGTGCCATGCAGTCGAAAACAGATACGCAGTATTTT; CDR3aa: CAMQSKTDTQYF